The 20 T cell receptor beta chains reported below all come from one sample, sequenced in a study of T cells after yellow fever vaccination. TCRdb re-derived calls from the 5' RACE reads in MiXCR, one entry per CDR3 protein. The table shows about 400,000 distinct CDR3 sequences, with 6.2% occurring only once. Sequencing was performed on PBMCs, taken 5 days after the yellow fever booster vaccination. Receptors were obtained from a man younger than 40 who received the YFV17D yellow fever vaccine.

The chain carries TRBV15 and TRBJ2-7; TRBD1 aligns across 9 bases. The CDR3 runs 14 residues. Trimming removed 1 base from V and 7 bases from J; junction bases left unmatched: 5. The V gene's germline CDR1 is LNHNV and CDR2 YYDKDF (reference sequence). This CDR3 reads CATSRVTGGREQYF. The CDR3 DNA reads as TGTGCCACCAGCAGAGTTACAGGGGGCAGGGAGCAGTACTTC.

This clonotype was recorded many times. This chain connects TRBV13 to TRBJ2-5; 9 bases are shared with TRBD1. There are 18 residues in the CDR3. Germline V gives CDR1 PRHDT, CDR2 FYEKMQ (reference sequence). After removal of 2 bases from V and 3 bases from J, the junction contained 13 bases not matched to a gene. The CDR3 DNA reads TGTGCCAGCAGCTTACAGTCGCGGGTAGGGACAGGGAAAGAGACCCAGTACTTC. This codes for CASSLQSRVGTGKETQYF.

The chain carries TRBV5-1 and TRBJ2-7; 8 bases are shared with TRBD1. V shed 1 base, J shed 5 bases, and the junction held 5 bases outside the gene matches. CDR3 size: 14 residues. Germline values: CDR1 SGHRS, CDR2 YFSETQ. The CDR3, as DNA: TGCGCCAGCAGCTTGATGGGACAGGAAGACGAGCAGTACTTC. This encodes CASSLMGQEDEQYF.

This clonotype was counted ten times or more. V and J are TRBV20-1 and TRBJ2-7, with D hard to call. The CDR3 contains 16 residues. Trimming removed 3 bases at V and 1 base at J, with 19 bases between. Germline loops: CDR1 DFQATT, CDR2 SNEGSKA (reference sequence). The CDR3 region has the DNA TGCAGTGCTAGTCCAGGATCCTCCTCCGAATCCTACGAGCAGTACTTC. Translated: CSASPGSSSESYEQYF.

This clonotype has only a few counts. The V call is TRBV27, the J call TRBJ2-7, with D maybe TRBD2 (7 bases). Trimming removed 1 base at V and 4 bases at J, with 23 bases between. The germline CDR1 and CDR2 sequences are MNHEY and SMNVEV (reference sequence). The CDR3 is 18 residues long. The CDR3 region is CASSLFGGALADLYEQYF. In DNA, the CDR3 is TGTGCCAGCAGTTTATTTGGGGGGGCGCTTGCCGATTTGTACGAGCAGTACTTC.

About this clonotype itself: The junction differs from germline at one of its ends, possibly a read error. The chain recombines TRBV20-1 with TRBJ2-4; TRBD1 might be the D (5 bases). Germline V CDR1 and CDR2: DFQATT, SNEGSKA (reference sequence). The CDR3 contains 16 residues. The CDR3 reads CCARDQGTKTKNIQYF. In DNA, the CDR3 is TGCTGTGCTAGAGATCAGGGAACGAAGACCAAAAACATTCAGTACTTC.

There are a few counts of this clonotype. The J gene is TRBJ1-6, the V gene TRBV6-1; no firm D call. There are 16 residues in the CDR3. CDR1 and CDR2 (germline): MNHNS, SASEGT. The V and J ends lost 4 bases and 5 bases respectively, with 15 bases between them. CDR3: CASSAVNSPNNSPLHF. DNA of the CDR3: TGTGCCAGCAGTGCGGTGAACAGCCCAAATAATTCACCCCTCCACTTT.

This clonotype was counted at least ten times. The chain is built from TRBV12-3 or TRBV12-4 and TRBJ2-2; no reliable D call. V lost 7 bases and J lost 2, with 8 bases in between. The CDR3 contains 13 residues. The CDR3, as DNA: TGTGCCAGCACTCTCGCCAACACCGGGGAGCTGTTTTTT. Translating it yields CASTLANTGELFF.

This clonotype was seen many times. The CDR3 coding sequence is TGCAGCGTCTCAGGAAACTATGGCTACACCTTC. Encoded protein: CSVSGNYGYTF. The chain is built from TRBV29-1 and TRBJ1-2; D uncertain. Germline lookup yields CDR1 SQVTM and CDR2 ANQGSEA. Trimming took off 6 bases at V and 2 bases at J, with 7 bases between the two ends. This CDR3 is built from 11 residues.

This clonotype was counted many times. The genes are TRBV19 and TRBJ2-1; D is uncertain. This CDR3 region has 15 residues. CDR1 and CDR2 (germline): LNHDA, SQIVND (reference sequence). V was clipped by 0 bases and J by 4 bases, with 10 bases between them. In nucleotides, the CDR3 is TGTGCCAGTAGTATAGATTTCCAGGAGTACAATGAGCAGTTCTTC. Protein: CASSIDFQEYNEQFF.

This clonotype has at least ten counts. The chain uses TRBV5-4 and TRBJ2-7; TRBD2 agrees at 10 bases. Germline-derived CDR1 and CDR2 are SGHNT and YYREEE (reference sequence). This CDR3 region has 14 residues. The J segment lost 5 bases and the V segment lost 1 base, leaving 3 bases of the junction unmatched. In nucleotides, the CDR3 is TGTGCCAGCAGCTTGAGCGGGAGGGCCAACGAGCAGTACTTC. This gives the protein CASSLSGRANEQYF.

This clonotype has a handful of counts. The chain recombines TRBV5-1 with TRBJ1-1, with D possibly matching TRBD1 (6 bases). This CDR3 region has 15 residues. V dropped 5 bases and J dropped 4 bases, with 18 bases sitting between them. Germline V lookup: CDR1 SGHRS, CDR2 YFSETQ. The DNA for the CDR3 is TGCGCCAGCAGAGTACTACCAGGGGATATCACTGAAGCTTTCTTT. Its protein is CASRVLPGDITEAFF.

This clonotype appeared a few times. The chain uses TRBV3-1 and TRBJ2-1, with 7 nucleotides matching TRBD2. The length of the CDR3 is 15 residues. The germline CDR1 and CDR2 sequences are LGHDT and YNNKEL (reference sequence). The V gene end was trimmed by 4 bases and the J gene end by 3 bases; junction bases not matched to a gene: 6. The CDR3 bases are TGTGCCAGCAGCCCCAGCCGGGACTACTACAATGAGCAGTTCTTC. This sequence encodes CASSPSRDYYNEQFF.

In regard to this clonotype: A junction end diverges from the germline sequence, so it may reflect a read error. The chain couples TRBV2 to TRBJ2-7, with 9 positions matching TRBD2. CDR3 length equals 18 residues. CDR1 is SNHLY and CDR2 is FYNNEI in the germline V gene. The CDR3 region has the DNA TGTACCAGCTGTGGGGGACTGGGGCGGGAGGGGATAACCTACGAGCAGTACTTC. Its translation: CTSCGGLGREGITYEQYF.

This clonotype was seen only a few times. The chain links TRBV7-2 to TRBJ2-5, with D tentatively TRBD1 or TRBD2 (6 bases each). The CDR3 length is 12 residues. The germline V gene encodes CDR1 SGHTA and CDR2 FQGNSA. Trimming cost V 10 bases and J 4 bases, with 13 bases left between them. The CDR3 reads CATGGPRETQYF. Here the CDR3 DNA reads TGTGCCACTGGGGGGCCACGAGAGACCCAGTACTTC.

At least ten counts were recorded for this clonotype. This sequence joins TRBV7-8 and TRBJ2-7, with TRBD2 matching over 11 bases. The trim removed 1 base at V and 3 bases at J, leaving 2 bases unmatched. The CDR3 loop spans 15 amino acids. Looked up from germline, CDR1 is SGHVS and CDR2 is FQNEAQ. CDR3 DNA: TGTGCCAGCAGCTTAGAACTAGCGGGAGTCTACGAGCAGTACTTC. Translating it yields CASSLELAGVYEQYF.

The sample holds many counts of this clonotype. The chain links TRBV11-2 to TRBJ1-4; D is uncertain. CDR1 and CDR2 (germline): SGHAT, FQNNGV. V was trimmed by 3 bases and J by 8 bases, leaving 4 bases between them. The CDR3 sequence is 11 residues long. The CDR3: CASSFDEKLFF. As DNA, the CDR3 is TGTGCCAGCAGCTTTGACGAAAAACTGTTTTTT. Drawing the rest from reference TRBV11-2 and TRBJ1-4, the complete variable domain is EAGVAQSPRYKIIEKRQSVAFWCNPISGHATLYWYQQILGQGPKLLIQFQNNGVVDDSQLPKDRFSAERLKGVDSTLKIQPAKLEDSAVYLCASSFDEKLFFGSGTQLSVL.

This clonotype has a handful of counts. The rearrangement uses TRBV20-1 and TRBJ2-1, with 13 bases identical to TRBD2. CDR1 DFQATT and CDR2 SNEGSKA come from the germline V gene (reference sequence). The CDR3 sequence is 14 residues long. V trimming: 5 bases; J trimming: 9 bases; junction bases outside the gene matches: 7. This CDR3 is CSASRTSGSGEQFF. DNA of the CDR3: TGCAGTGCTTCCCGGACTAGCGGGAGCGGTGAGCAGTTCTTC.

This clonotype was seen a handful of times. The chain is built from TRBV9 and TRBJ2-3; no reliable D call. From germline, CDR1 is SGDLS and CDR2 YYNGEE. The CDR3 is 14 amino acids. Trimming pared 2 bases from V and 4 bases from J, leaving 11 bases between. CDR3 in amino acids: CASSVLLDADTQYF. The CDR3 DNA sequence: TGTGCCAGCAGCGTCCTCCTAGACGCAGATACGCAGTATTTT.

This rearrangement joins TRBV5-1 to TRBJ2-3, with D perhaps matching TRBD2 (5 bases). Germline CDR1 SGHRS, CDR2 YFSETQ. The CDR3 covers 16 residues. Trimming shortened V by 2 bases and J by 3 bases, and 16 bases separated the two germline ends. The CDR3 DNA is TGCGCCAGCAGCTTACCTAGCCTCCTAAAGACAGATACGCAGTATTTT. This codes for CASSLPSLLKTDTQYF.